This T cell receptor beta chain is drawn from a study of cytomegalovirus exposure and HLA in healthy donors. Whole-study findings and limits: A later analysis found that most CMV-associated TCR beta chains appeared HLA-restricted.

With 60 Vbeta and 13 Jbeta primers, the PCR was carried out. Method: immunoSEQ multiplex PCR; TCRdb's copy keeps in-frame clones and lacks some. The top ten hold roughly 4% of the sample, which has approximately 280,000 clones, more than 80% seen once. With respect to this clone: Its antigen is unknown. The sample contains more than one DNA sequence encoding this CDR3.

This TCR came from a man aged 35-49 years in good health and CMV-seropositive. The sequencing input was PBMCs.

The chain's CDR3 is CASSPRLTGELFF. The CDR3 coding sequence is TGTGCCAGCAGTCCGAGGTTGACCGGGGAGCTGTTTTTT. The V call is TRBV28, the J call TRBJ2-2, with D uncertain. The V gene's germline CDR1 is MDHEN and CDR2 SYDVKM. V gave up 5 bases and J gave up 5 bases, with 9 bases separating them. The CDR3 runs to 13 residues.